The entry below gives a single T cell receptor (beta chain) sequence along with its context. Its antigen is still unknown. This sample is drawn from a study of cytomegalovirus exposure and HLA in healthy donors. Broader study findings: Later genetic work tied a missense DCLRE1C variant to beta-chain V and J trimming.

Vbeta (60) and Jbeta (13) primers were used in the PCR. Assay: immunoSEQ multiplex PCR; the TCRdb copy retains only in-frame clones and omits some. Here the sample spans roughly 140,000 clones, over 65% being singletons. The CDR3 loop spans 16 amino acids. Looked up from germline, CDR1 is MGHRA and CDR2 is YSYEKL. Trimming removed 3 bases at V and 4 bases at J, with 15 bases between. Donors were nominally healthy when sampled, though unrecorded immune exposures were likely. The receptor was isolated from a female donor in good health and CMV-seronegative. The sample was PBMCs. The rearrangement joins TRBV4-1 to TRBJ2-2, with D possibly TRBD1 on 5 matching bases. CDR3 region: CASSQVDMGFTGELFF. In nucleotides, the CDR3 is TGCGCCAGCAGCCAGGTGGACATGGGCTTCACCGGGGAGCTGTTTTTT.